This T cell receptor beta chain derives from a study of T cell changes during pregnancy in multiple sclerosis. Assay: immunoSEQ multiplex PCR; the TCRdb copy retains only in-frame clones and omits some. The profile covers tens of thousands of clones, with approximately 92% appearing a single time and approximately 2.8% taken by the ten largest. The specimen comprised CD8+ T cells from peripheral blood mononuclear cells, sampled in the third trimester of pregnancy. The receptor was isolated from a female donor in good health, enrolled as a control in a pregnancy study.

CDR3 sequence (DNA): TGCGCCAGCAGCCAGGACAGGGGATTTCGGCCCCAGCATTTT. Translated, it gives CASSQDRGFRPQHF. V and J are TRBV4-3 and TRBJ1-5; 9 nucleotides match TRBD1. This CDR3 spans 14 amino acids. Germline V gene sequence: CDR1 LGHNA, CDR2 YSLEER. V was pared by 3 bases and J by 9 bases, with 6 bases of the junction left unmatched.